This entry lists 17 T cell receptor beta chains sequenced from one sample in a study of T cells in Graves' hyperthyroidism and ophthalmopathy. What was amplified from RNA transcripts were TCR beta CDR3 regions. RT-PCR in the first round (using the HTBI primer set) targeted the TCR CDR3. In TCRdb, the multiplex PCR reads were re-called with MiXCR into one record per CDR3 protein. There are roughly 500,000 distinct CDR3 sequences in the sample; 15% to 20% occur only once, and approximately 30% lies in the top ten. The sample comprised blood. These receptors all come from a woman in her 30s with Graves' ophthalmopathy.

There are many counts of this clonotype. The J gene is TRBJ2-1, the V gene TRBV2, with 10 bases lining up with TRBD2. There are 14 residues in the CDR3. CDR1 is SNHLY, CDR2 FYNNEI, per germline. J lost 7 bases, V lost 10 bases, and 10 bases had no gene match. This CDR3 is CATPLAGGVNEQFF. The CDR3 DNA follows: TGTGCCACCCCCTTAGCGGGAGGAGTGAATGAGCAGTTCTTC.

The chain has TRBV19 and TRBJ2-2; TRBD2 aligns across 9 bases. The CDR3 has 17 amino acids. The ends lost 6 bases at V and 6 bases at J; junction bases unmatched: 14. Looked up from germline, CDR1 is LNHDA and CDR2 is SQIVND (reference sequence). The DNA of the CDR3 is TGTGCCAGTAGGACACCGTATAGCGGGAGCCCCTCCGGGGAGCTGTTTTTT. Translating gives CASRTPYSGSPSGELFF.

This clonotype was counted a few times. The V call is TRBV5-6, the J call TRBJ2-7; 10 nucleotides align to TRBD1. With 3 bases clipped from V and 5 bases from J, the junction kept 8 bases outside the gene matches. The germline V gene has CDR1 SGHDT and CDR2 YYEEEE. The length of the CDR3 is 15 residues. The CDR3 is CASSSPPTGGNEQYF. In DNA, the CDR3 is TGTGCCAGCAGCTCCCCTCCGACAGGGGGCAACGAGCAGTACTTC.

This sequence joins TRBV3-1 and TRBJ2-2; 7 bases are shared with TRBD2. This CDR3 has 15 residues. Per germline, CDR1 LGHDT and CDR2 YNNKEL (reference sequence). The J segment lost 7 bases and the V segment lost 6 bases, leaving 11 bases of the junction unmatched. The CDR3 spells CASRLEAGSSGELFF. CDR3 nucleotide sequence: TGTGCCAGCAGATTAGAAGCGGGGAGCAGCGGGGAGCTGTTTTTT.

This clonotype was seen more than once but under ten times. The chain recombines TRBV7-9 with TRBJ1-2; D call uncertain. The CDR3 spans 13 residues. The germline V and J ends were trimmed by 4 bases and 6 bases, with 12 bases remaining between them. Germline CDR1 and CDR2: SEHNR and FQNEAQ (reference sequence). CDR3 bases: TGTGCCAGCAGCTACGGACCGCTGGATGGCTACACCTTC. Encoded protein: CASSYGPLDGYTF.

The rearrangement joins TRBV12-3 or TRBV12-4 to TRBJ2-2; TRBD1 matches at 7 bases. CDR3 length: 15 residues. V was pared by 2 bases and J by 5 bases, with 5 bases of the junction left unmatched. CDR3 residues: CASSLTGVITGELFF. The CDR3 nucleotides are TGTGCCAGCAGTTTAACAGGGGTAATAACCGGGGAGCTGTTTTTT.

Concerning this clonotype itself: This could be a read error, since a much larger clone is one nucleotide away. The chain recombines TRBV27 with TRBJ2-5, with 7 bases fitting TRBD1. The CDR3 consists of 13 residues. Germline V CDR1 and CDR2: MNHEY, SMNVEV (reference sequence). DNA of the CDR3: TGTGCCAGCAAGTGGACAGGACAAGAGACCCAGCACTTC. This codes for CASKWTGQETQHF.

This clonotype was recorded many times. The gene calls are TRBV28 and TRBJ1-4, with a weak D call TRBD1 (6 bases). CDR1 is MDHEN, CDR2 SYDVKM, per germline. V was shortened by 5 bases and J by 6 bases, with 13 bases between the two germline ends. The CDR3 spans 14 residues. CDR3 in amino acids: CASSSRQVHEKLFF. The DNA of the CDR3 is TGTGCCAGCAGTAGTAGACAGGTACATGAAAAACTGTTTTTT.

The gene calls are TRBV27 and TRBJ2-3, with TRBD1 identical over 7 bases. The CDR3 runs to 17 residues. Germline V gene sequence: CDR1 MNHEY, CDR2 SMNVEV (reference sequence). Trimming removed 3 bases from V and 6 bases from J; junction bases left unmatched: 15. CDR3: CASSFTSGTENMDTQYF. The CDR3 DNA follows: TGTGCCAGCAGTTTTACTTCCGGGACAGAGAATATGGATACGCAGTATTTT.

The genes are TRBV14 and TRBJ2-7, with D perhaps being TRBD1 or TRBD2 (5 bases each). The CDR3 covers 16 residues. The V end was cut by 2 bases, the J end by 2 bases, with 16 bases between. Germline CDR1 and CDR2: SGHDN and FVKESK. In DNA, the CDR3 is TGTGCCAGCAGCCAAACAAGGACCAGGGACCCCTACGAGCAGTACTTC. Its protein product is CASSQTRTRDPYEQYF.

The rearrangement uses TRBV27 and TRBJ1-5; D is unresolved. From germline, CDR1 is MNHEY and CDR2 SMNVEV (reference sequence). V dropped 3 bases and J dropped 5 bases, with 11 bases sitting between them. The length of the CDR3 is 14 residues. The CDR3 loop reads CASSFLGVHQPQHF. The CDR3 region has the DNA TGTGCCAGCAGTTTCCTCGGGGTTCATCAGCCCCAGCATTTT.

This chain links TRBV24-1 with TRBJ2-1; TRBD2 matches at 11 bases. V trimming: 4 bases; J trimming: 4 bases; junction bases outside the gene matches: 5. This CDR3 contains 16 residues. Looked up from germline, CDR1 is KGHDR and CDR2 is SFDVKD. CDR3: CATSDQTSGIYNEQFF. DNA of the CDR3: TGTGCCACCAGTGACCAGACTAGCGGGATATACAATGAGCAGTTCTTC.

The CDR3 DNA sequence: TGTGCCAGCACCTCCCAATCTTACACAGGGGGCCGGACTGAAGCTTTCTTT. This sequence encodes CASTSQSYTGGRTEAFF. The genes are TRBV28 and TRBJ1-1; 9 nucleotides line up with TRBD1. Germline trimming cut 7 bases from V and 5 bases from J; bases unmatched to any gene: 17. CDR3 length: 17 residues. Per the germline V gene, CDR1 is MDHEN and CDR2 is SYDVKM.

The V gene is TRBV5-1, the J gene TRBJ2-7; possibly TRBD2 for D (6 bases). This CDR3 comprises 13 residues. Looked up from germline, CDR1 is SGHRS and CDR2 is YFSETQ. The V end was cut by 3 bases, the J end by 3 bases, with 10 bases between. The CDR3 is CASSWEVNYEQYF. The CDR3 DNA reads TGCGCCAGCAGCTGGGAGGTCAACTACGAGCAGTACTTC.

This clonotype came up many times. The chain is built from TRBV28 and TRBJ1-4, with TRBD1 matching over 7 bases. Germline V gene lookup returns CDR1 MDHEN and CDR2 SYDVKM. This CDR3 region has 14 residues. V was clipped by 5 bases and J by 6 bases; unmatched bases: 6. CDR3 in amino acids: CASSHRDRYEKLFF. Here the CDR3 DNA reads TGTGCCAGCAGTCACCGGGACAGATATGAAAAACTGTTTTTT.

This clonotype occurred many times. The chain is built from TRBV27 and TRBJ1-5; no clear D gene. Per the germline V gene, CDR1 is MNHEY and CDR2 is SMNVEV (reference sequence). CDR3 length equals 14 residues. V was clipped by 6 bases and J by 5 bases, with 14 bases between them. The CDR3 sequence is CASSPSGQDQPQHF. The DNA of the CDR3 is TGTGCCAGCAGCCCCTCTGGGCAGGATCAGCCCCAGCATTTT.

The chain couples TRBV4-3 to TRBJ2-3; 9 bases match TRBD2. The CDR3 runs to 13 residues. From germline, CDR1 is LGHNA and CDR2 YSLEER. The V segment lost 9 bases and the J segment 1 base; nucleotides outside the gene matches: 2. The CDR3 DNA reads as TGCGCCAGTGCTAGCGGGGGCACAGATACGCAGTATTTT. Encoded protein: CASASGGTDTQYF.